Following are 26 T cell receptor beta chains from one sample sequenced in a study of response to subunit inactivated influenza vaccine. TCRdb redid the calling of the RT-PCR reads with MiXCR, one entry per CDR3 protein. The data show about 780,000 distinct CDR3 sequences, with 18% seen just once and approximately 11% held by the top ten. Sequencing was performed on PBMCs from blood, taken more than 4 days after vaccination. These receptors came from a man aged 45-65 years who received an inactivated influenza vaccine.

The V gene is TRBV18, the J gene TRBJ2-1, with 7 nucleotides matching TRBD2. The length of the CDR3 is 14 residues. CDR1 is KGHSH, CDR2 LQKENI, per germline. V trimming: 3 bases; J trimming: 7 bases; junction bases outside the gene matches: 6. CDR3 protein: CASSPGDYWNEQFF. Here the CDR3 DNA reads TGTGCCAGCTCACCGGGGGACTACTGGAATGAGCAGTTCTTC. Looking up the rest from reference TRBV18 and TRBJ2-1 gives the full variable domain: NAGVMQNPRHLVRRRGQEARLRCSPMKGHSHVYWYRQLPEEGLKFMVYLQKENIIDESGMPKERFSAEFPKEGPSILRIQQVVRGDSAAYFCASSPGDYWNEQFFGPGTRLTVL.

This clonotype was counted between two and nine times. The V gene is TRBV21-1, the J gene TRBJ2-5; whether TRBD2, the table's D call, matches the DNA was not checked. TRBV21-1 is designated a pseudogene. This CDR3 has 17 residues. CDR3 DNA: TGTGCCAGCAGCCCTCCCGTTTCGGACGGACCGTCAGAGACCCAGTACTTC. Amino acids: CASSPPVSDGPSETQYF.

The rearrangement uses TRBV7-6 and TRBJ2-7; 7 positions agree with TRBD1. This CDR3 is built from 14 residues. Losses at the gene ends were 5 bases for V and 6 bases for J; bases not matched to a gene: 10. The germline CDR1 and CDR2 sequences are SGHVS and FNYEAQ. The DNA for the CDR3 is TGTGCCAGCAGCGAACTACAGGGGTGGGGCGAGCAGTACTTC. It is translated as CASSELQGWGEQYF. The complete variable domain, with remaining parts taken from reference TRBV7-6 and TRBJ2-7, reads GAGVSQSPRYKVTKRGQDVALRCDPISGHVSLYWYRQALGQGPEFLTYFNYEAQQDKSGLPNDRFSAERPEGSISTLTIQRTEQRDSAMYRCASSELQGWGEQYFGPGTRLTVT.

This clonotype was detected many times. The V gene is TRBV25-1, the J gene TRBJ2-7; D gene unclear. V lost 4 bases, J lost 2 bases, and 12 bases lay in between. This CDR3 contains 14 residues. CDR1 is MGHDK, CDR2 SYGVNS, per germline. CDR3 sequence: CASSVEDGAYEQYF. CDR3 bases: TGTGCCAGCAGTGTAGAGGACGGAGCCTACGAGCAGTACTTC.

This clonotype was detected a few times. The gene calls are TRBV12-3 or TRBV12-4 and TRBJ1-5; D gene ambiguous. This CDR3 spans 14 amino acids. Trimming pared 3 bases from V and 1 base from J, leaving 7 bases between. CDR3 bases: TGTGCCAGCAGTTTTCGGCAGAGCAATCAGCCCCAGCATTTT. Its protein product is CASSFRQSNQPQHF.

This clonotype was found a few times. The chain combines TRBV7-6 with TRBJ2-1, with 8 bases identical to TRBD2. This CDR3 spans 16 amino acids. The germline V gene has CDR1 SGHVS and CDR2 FNYEAQ. Germline trimming cut 3 bases from V and 3 bases from J; bases unmatched to any gene: 7. CDR3 sequence reads: CASSFTSGPLYNEQFF. In nucleotides, the CDR3 is TGTGCCAGCAGCTTTACTAGCGGCCCCCTCTACAATGAGCAGTTCTTC.

The chain uses TRBV20-1 and TRBJ1-4; the match to TRBD1 covers 8 bases. There are 14 residues in the CDR3. V shed 2 bases, J shed 4 bases, and the junction held 3 bases outside the gene matches. Germline V gene lookup returns CDR1 DFQATT and CDR2 SNEGSKA (reference sequence). The DNA for the CDR3 is TGCAGTGCTAGACTCGGACAGGGTAATGAAAAACTGTTTTTT. Translated: CSARLGQGNEKLFF.

This clonotype has a handful of counts. The J gene is TRBJ1-4, the V gene TRBV7-2; perhaps TRBD1 as D (5 bases). V dropped 1 base and J dropped 8 bases, with 11 bases sitting between them. There are 14 residues in the CDR3. Germline lookup yields CDR1 SGHTA and CDR2 FQGNSA. CDR3 nucleotides: TGTGCCAGCAGCTTAGTGAGGGACGGGGAAAAACTGTTTTTT. Translated: CASSLVRDGEKLFF.

The V and J genes are TRBV10-3 and TRBJ2-1; TRBD2 agrees at 8 bases. Germline CDR1 and CDR2: ENHRY and SYGVKD. The CDR3 loop spans 20 amino acids. Germline trimming cut 0 bases from V and 4 bases from J; bases unmatched to any gene: 17. The CDR3 region is CAISESPLPGLGALYNEQFF. The DNA of the CDR3 is TGTGCCATCAGTGAGTCACCACTCCCGGGACTAGGGGCCTTATACAATGAGCAGTTCTTC.

This clonotype was seen a handful of times. The CDR3 loop reads CATSRRGGAEAFF. The CDR3 nucleotides read TGTGCCACCAGCCGCCGAGGAGGGGCTGAAGCTTTCTTT. The chain combines TRBV15 with TRBJ1-1; a possible D gene is TRBD1 (5 bases). The CDR3 covers 13 residues. Germline V lookup: CDR1 LNHNV, CDR2 YYDKDF (reference sequence). V lost 5 bases, J lost 6 bases, and 13 bases lay in between.

The table lists this clonotype with a few counts. The V call is TRBV6-4, the J call TRBJ2-3, with 8 bases that match TRBD1. This CDR3 spans 15 amino acids. In germline, CDR1 is MRHNA, CDR2 SNTAGT. The J segment lost 6 bases and the V segment lost 3 bases, leaving 8 bases of the junction unmatched. The CDR3 loop is CASSEWGQALDTQYF. CDR3 DNA: TGTGCCAGCAGTGAATGGGGACAGGCTCTGGATACGCAGTATTTT.

There are a few counts of this clonotype. This sequence joins TRBV6-7 and TRBJ2-2; D tentatively fits TRBD1 or TRBD2 (5 bases each). TRBV6-7 falls under the ORF class, with uncertain function. Trimming left V 6 bases short and J 0 bases short, with 11 bases between. The CDR3 loop spans 15 amino acids. The CDR3 DNA reads TGTGCCAGCAGACACGGGGCAACGAACACCGGGGAGCTGTTTTTT. Its translation: CASRHGATNTGELFF.

The V gene is TRBV15, the J gene TRBJ2-1, with a tentative D call TRBD2 (5 bases). Trimming pared 4 bases from V and 6 bases from J, leaving 7 bases between. The CDR3 has 12 amino acids. CDR1 and CDR2 (germline): LNHNV, YYDKDF (reference sequence). CDR3 sequence reads: CATSTGINEQFF. The DNA for the CDR3 is TGTGCCACCAGCACCGGGATCAATGAGCAGTTCTTC.

This clonotype appeared a few times. The chain has TRBV4-2 and TRBJ2-7, with 9 bases lining up with TRBD1. The CDR3 covers 16 residues. Trimming at V came to 3 bases and at J to 0 bases, leaving 6 bases not matched to a gene. CDR1 LGHNA and CDR2 YNFKEQ come from the germline V gene. CDR3 protein: CASSHLQGATSYEQYF. CDR3 bases: TGTGCCAGCAGCCACCTACAGGGGGCCACCTCCTACGAGCAGTACTTC.

This clonotype was observed a handful of times. The V and J genes are TRBV3-1 and TRBJ2-7; unclear D gene. This CDR3 has 15 amino acids. Germline V lookup: CDR1 LGHDT, CDR2 YNNKEL (reference sequence). Trimming removed 2 bases at V and 0 bases at J, with 11 bases between. CDR3 in amino acids: CASSQRIAVSYEQYF. The CDR3 DNA is TGTGCCAGCAGCCAAAGAATTGCGGTCTCCTACGAGCAGTACTTC.

This clonotype was counted many times. This rearrangement joins TRBV29-1 to TRBJ2-7; D is perhaps TRBD2 (6 bases). CDR1 and CDR2 from the germline V gene are SQVTM and ANQGSEA. V shed 5 bases and J shed 3 bases, with 11 bases lying between them. This CDR3 contains 12 residues. The CDR3 loop reads CSVLGTVYEQYF. CDR3 DNA: TGCAGCGTTCTCGGGACTGTCTACGAGCAGTACTTC.

The chain is built from TRBV25-1 and TRBJ2-5; TRBD1 matches at 7 bases. Germline assignment: CDR1 MGHDK and CDR2 SYGVNS. This CDR3 comprises 15 residues. Trimming removed 4 bases from V and 0 bases from J; junction bases left unmatched: 5. CDR3 nucleotide sequence: TGTGCCAGCAGTGTACCGACAGGGTACCAAGAGACCCAGTACTTC. Its protein product is CASSVPTGYQETQYF.

The rearrangement joins TRBV11-2 to TRBJ2-7; TRBD2 might be the D (6 bases). This CDR3 is built from 18 residues. CDR1 is SGHAT and CDR2 is FQNNGV in the germline V gene. The V and J ends lost 2 bases and 3 bases respectively, with 23 bases between them. Written as DNA, the CDR3 is TGTGCCAGCAGCTTATCATTCGGCGGGTCGGGGGATCTCTACGAGCAGTACTTC. Translating gives CASSLSFGGSGDLYEQYF.

This clonotype was counted between two and nine times. The chain carries TRBV6-5 and TRBJ1-3; D is perhaps TRBD1 (5 bases). Germline V gene data show CDR1 as MNHEY and CDR2 as SVGAGI. This CDR3 contains 16 residues. V was shortened by 0 bases and J by 0 bases, with 9 bases between the two germline ends. Here the CDR3 reads CASSYSGRSSGNTIYF. CDR3 bases: TGTGCCAGCAGTTACTCGGGACGGAGCTCTGGAAACACCATATATTTT.

The CDR3 region is CASSIGHLSSYNEQFF. The CDR3 DNA follows: TGTGCCAGTAGTATAGGACATCTTTCCTCCTACAATGAGCAGTTCTTC. The rearrangement uses TRBV19 and TRBJ2-1; no firm D call. The germline V and J ends were trimmed by 1 base and 0 bases, with 10 bases remaining between them. This CDR3 has 16 amino acids. In germline, CDR1 is LNHDA, CDR2 SQIVND (reference sequence).

The genes are TRBV7-2 and TRBJ1-2; D is uncertain. The V end was cut by 5 bases, the J end by 9 bases, with 19 bases between. Germline assignment: CDR1 SGHTA and CDR2 FQGNSA. The CDR3 runs to 14 residues. The DNA of the CDR3 is TGTGCCAGCAGCAAGGAAAGCCAGGTCTCTAGCTACACCTTC. Protein sequence: CASSKESQVSSYTF. Supplemented by reference TRBV7-2 and TRBJ1-2, the full variable domain reads GAGVSQSPSNKVTEKGKDVELRCDPISGHTALYWYRQSLGQGLEFLIYFQGNSAPDKSGLPSDRFSAERTGGSVSTLTIQRTQQEDSAVYLCASSKESQVSSYTFGSGTRLTVV.

This clonotype turned up a few times. The rearrangement links TRBV29-1 to TRBJ1-1, with D possibly TRBD1 on 6 matching bases. Trimming removed 3 bases from V and 6 bases from J, with 17 bases in between. Per germline, CDR1 SQVTM and CDR2 ANQGSEA. The CDR3 extends over 14 amino acids. CDR3 sequence: CSVDLGGAGSEAFF. In nucleotides, the CDR3 is TGCAGCGTTGATTTAGGGGGGGCAGGTTCTGAAGCTTTCTTT. Supplemented by reference TRBV29-1 and TRBJ1-1, the full variable domain reads SAVISQKPSRDICQRGTSLTIQCQVDSQVTMMFWYRQQPGQSLTLIATANQGSEATYESGFVIDKFPISRPNLTFSTLTVSNMSPEDSSIYLCSVDLGGAGSEAFFGQGTRLTVV.

This clonotype has more than one count but fewer than ten. The V gene is TRBV30, the J gene TRBJ1-1, with D uncertain. The CDR3 extends over 12 amino acids. In germline, CDR1 is GTSNPN, CDR2 SVGIG (reference sequence). Trimming took off 0 bases at V and 5 bases at J, with 7 bases between the two ends. In DNA form, the CDR3 reads TGTGCCTGGAGTGTATTGAGAACTGAAGCTTTCTTT. It is translated as CAWSVLRTEAFF.

The V and J genes are TRBV2 and TRBJ2-1; 9 bases are a match to TRBD2. Germline CDR1 and CDR2: SNHLY and FYNNEI. The CDR3 sequence is 16 residues long. Germline trimming cut 7 bases from V and 8 bases from J; bases unmatched to any gene: 15. Here the CDR3 reads CASNRLAVYLGDEQFF. The CDR3 nucleotides read TGTGCCAGCAACCGACTAGCGGTGTACCTGGGGGATGAGCAGTTCTTC.

The chain has TRBV5-1 and TRBJ2-1, with 8 bases that match TRBD2. There are 15 residues in the CDR3. The germline V gene has CDR1 SGHRS and CDR2 YFSETQ. V dropped 5 bases and J dropped 2; count of bases not matched to a gene: 6. CDR3 region: CASRKAGDAYNEQFF. The CDR3 bases are TGCGCCAGCAGAAAAGCGGGGGATGCCTACAATGAGCAGTTCTTC. The whole variable domain, filled in from reference TRBV5-1 and TRBJ2-1, reads KAGVTQTPRYLIKTRGQQVTLSCSPISGHRSVSWYQQTPGQGLQFLFEYFSETQRNKGNFPGRFSGRQFSNSRSEMNVSTLELGDSALYLCASRKAGDAYNEQFFGPGTRLTVL.

The rearrangement links TRBV6-1 to TRBJ1-2; the match to TRBD1 covers 7 bases. After removal of 4 bases from V and 6 bases from J, the junction contained 8 bases not matched to a gene. The CDR3 spans 14 residues. Germline V gene lookup returns CDR1 MNHNS and CDR2 SASEGT. DNA of the CDR3: TGTGCCAGCAGTGCCACCGGGACAGTGGATGGCTACACCTTC. Its translation: CASSATGTVDGYTF.